Below are 25 T cell receptor beta chains sequenced from a single sample in a study of Graves' ophthalmopathy and Graves' hyperthyroidism. RNA transcripts served as template for amplifying TCR beta CDR3 sequences. First-round RT-PCR relied on HTBI primers, and a second-round multiplex PCR came next. TCRdb reanalysed the multiplex PCR reads using MiXCR and keeps one entry per CDR3 protein. The sample holds hundreds of thousands of distinct CDR3 sequences; about 38% are singletons and the top ten take over 2.5%. Sequencing used peripheral blood. The receptors were gathered from an adult man with Graves' ophthalmopathy.

To note about this clonotype: This sequence may be a read error, since a much larger clone differs from it by one base. The chain has TRBV5-6 and TRBJ1-4, with D hard to call. V was pared by 4 bases and J by 8 bases, with 15 bases between. The CDR3 is 14 residues long. Germline assignment: CDR1 SGHDT and CDR2 YYEEEE. CDR3 loop: CASSLELAVEKLFF. CDR3 in DNA: TGTGCCAGCAGCCTGGAGCTTGCGGTCGAAAAACTGTTTTTT.

V and J are TRBV24-1 and TRBJ2-1; 8 bases fit TRBD2. This CDR3 has 14 amino acids. Germline V lookup: CDR1 KGHDR, CDR2 SFDVKD. V shed 3 bases, J shed 8 bases, and the junction held 5 bases outside the gene matches. The CDR3 protein is CATSDKRERDEQFF. Written as DNA, the CDR3 is TGTGCCACCAGTGATAAGCGGGAGCGGGATGAGCAGTTCTTC.

Comment on this clonotype: One end of the junction is discordant with germline, which a read error may explain. The chain couples TRBV27 to TRBJ1-1; possible D gene TRBD1, 5 bases. CDR1 and CDR2 (germline): MNHEY, SMNVEV (reference sequence). There are 13 residues in the CDR3. The CDR3 is CVSSSWGSTEAFF. In DNA, the CDR3 is TGTGTCAGCAGCTCATGGGGCAGCACTGAAGCTTTCTTT.

This clonotype has a count of ten or more. V gene TRBV24-1 combines with J gene TRBJ2-5, with D hard to call. Trimming left V 2 bases short and J 7 bases short, with 10 bases between. The CDR3 consists of 13 residues. Germline CDR1 reads KGHDR; CDR2 reads SFDVKD. This CDR3 reads CATSDSWSATQYF. CDR3 nucleotide sequence: TGTGCCACCAGTGATTCCTGGTCTGCGACCCAGTACTTC.

This clonotype has only a few counts. The chain's CDR3 is CASSPPGTSGGTEQYF. Here the CDR3 DNA reads TGTGCCAGCTCACCACCGGGGACTAGCGGGGGAACCGAGCAGTACTTC. The rearrangement uses TRBV18 and TRBJ2-7; 14 bases align to TRBD2. Germline trimming cut 0 bases from V and 6 bases from J; bases unmatched to any gene: 4. CDR3 length: 16 residues. Germline assignment: CDR1 KGHSH and CDR2 LQKENI.

The chain recombines TRBV7-9 with TRBJ1-3, with D unresolved. Trimming shortened V by 5 bases and J by 8 bases, and 19 bases separated the two germline ends. The CDR3 extends over 15 amino acids. Germline V CDR1 and CDR2: SEHNR, FQNEAQ (reference sequence). Here the CDR3 reads CASSRGEGYGYTIYF. The CDR3 DNA follows: TGTGCCAGCAGCCGTGGGGAGGGCTATGGCTACACCATATATTTT.

This clonotype was observed a few times. The J gene is TRBJ1-6, the V gene TRBV4-1; TRBD1 is a possible D gene (5 bases). The CDR3 has 16 residues. The V gene's germline CDR1 is MGHRA and CDR2 YSYEKL. V was trimmed by 0 bases and J by 4 bases, leaving 10 bases between them. The chain's CDR3 is CASSQDGQGYNSPLHF. The DNA for the CDR3 is TGCGCCAGCAGCCAAGATGGGCAGGGATATAATTCACCCCTCCACTTT.

This clonotype has just a few counts. This chain joins TRBV7-3 and TRBJ1-2, with D tentatively TRBD1 (6 bases). The CDR3 is 15 amino acids. Germline V gives CDR1 SGHTA, CDR2 FQGTGA. Trimming pared 5 bases from V and 6 bases from J, leaving 19 bases between. DNA for the CDR3: TGTGCCAGCAGCATAGGACAGCCCCTTCGCGATGGCTACACCTTC. As protein: CASSIGQPLRDGYTF.

This chain connects TRBV10-3 to TRBJ1-2; D ambiguous. Trimming cost V 3 bases and J 4 bases, with 9 bases left between them. The germline V gene encodes CDR1 ENHRY and CDR2 SYGVKD. This CDR3 is 13 amino acids long. This chain's CDR3 is CAISEPRPYGYTF. In DNA form, the CDR3 reads TGTGCCATCAGTGAACCCCGGCCCTATGGCTACACCTTC.

This clonotype was detected ten times or more. The chain uses TRBV5-1 and TRBJ1-1, with unresolved D. The germline V and J ends were trimmed by 2 bases and 0 bases, with 11 bases remaining between them. Germline V gives CDR1 SGHRS, CDR2 YFSETQ. There are 15 residues in the CDR3. DNA of the CDR3: TGCGCCAGCAGCTTAGAAGGCAGCTTGAACACTGAAGCTTTCTTT. Translated, it gives CASSLEGSLNTEAFF.

The chain couples TRBV12-3 or TRBV12-4 to TRBJ1-2; D is undetermined. The V and J ends lost 4 bases and 7 bases respectively, with 25 bases between them. The length of the CDR3 is 17 residues. CDR3 sequence (DNA): TGTGCCAGCAGTTACTCGACGGCCTCGACGGCTATAGGTGGCTACACCTTC. Protein sequence: CASSYSTASTAIGGYTF.

The table lists this clonotype with many counts. V gene TRBV19 combines with J gene TRBJ1-2; 7 bases are a match to TRBD1. CDR3 length: 15 amino acids. Unmatched junction bases numbered 10, after V lost 7 bases and J lost 2 bases. CDR1 is LNHDA, CDR2 SQIVND, per germline (reference sequence). The CDR3 is CASKLTGTVNYGYTF. In DNA form, the CDR3 reads TGTGCCAGTAAGTTAACCGGGACAGTCAACTATGGCTACACCTTC.

This clonotype was seen at least ten times. This rearrangement joins TRBV2 to TRBJ2-7; D ambiguous. Trimming took off 2 bases at V and 2 bases at J, with 10 bases between the two ends. Looked up from germline, CDR1 is SNHLY and CDR2 is FYNNEI. The CDR3 sequence is 14 residues long. DNA of the CDR3: TGTGCCAGCAGTGAACGCGGTGGTACCTACGAGCAGTACTTC. It encodes CASSERGGTYEQYF.

The chain couples TRBV7-4 to TRBJ2-1; TRBD2 aligns across 10 bases. Germline-derived CDR1 and CDR2 are SGHVT and SQSDAQ. This CDR3 has 14 residues. The V segment lost 10 bases and the J segment 6 bases; nucleotides outside the gene matches: 9. The CDR3 DNA is TGTGCCACTCTCCTAGCGGGAGTATCCAATGAGCAGTTCTTC. As protein: CATLLAGVSNEQFF.

The genes are TRBV5-5 and TRBJ2-7; D may be TRBD1 or TRBD2 (6 bases each). The germline CDR1 and CDR2 sequences are SGHKS and YYEKEE (reference sequence). This CDR3 has 14 amino acids. V dropped 4 bases and J dropped 2 bases, with 13 bases sitting between them. The CDR3 reads CASSGGGRPYEQYF. The CDR3 nucleotides read TGTGCCAGCAGCGGAGGGGGGAGGCCCTACGAGCAGTACTTC.

This clonotype was seen more than once but under ten times. This rearrangement joins TRBV12-3 or TRBV12-4 to TRBJ2-7; 8 bases fit TRBD2. The junction had 6 bases not matched to a gene; V was cut back by 3 bases and J by 2 bases. CDR3 length: 15 residues. CDR3 sequence: CASSFSGSGPYEQYF. The CDR3 region has the DNA TGTGCCAGCAGTTTCAGCGGGAGTGGCCCCTACGAGCAGTACTTC.

The chain uses TRBV7-3 and TRBJ2-6, with 9 nucleotides matching TRBD2. The junction had 9 bases not matched to a gene; V was cut back by 4 bases and J by 2 bases. This CDR3 comprises 18 residues. Germline V gene lookup returns CDR1 SGHTA and CDR2 FQGTGA. The CDR3 protein is CASSSRTSATTGANVLTF. CDR3 DNA sequence: TGTGCCAGCAGCTCACGGACTAGCGCAACCACTGGGGCCAACGTCCTGACTTTC.

With regard to this clonotype: The junction and the germline gene differ at one end; a read error may be behind it. The V and J genes are TRBV12-5 and TRBJ1-1; 7 nucleotides line up with TRBD1. Germline loops: CDR1 LGHNT, CDR2 FRNRAP. The CDR3 is made up of 20 amino acids. The CDR3 spells CASGLSLYGTETSLNTEALF. The CDR3 nucleotides are TGTGCTAGTGGTTTGTCGCTATATGGGACAGAAACTTCATTGAACACTGAAGCTCTCTTT. The full variable domain, completed using reference TRBV12-5 and TRBJ1-1, is DARVTQTPRHKVTEMGQEVTMRCQPILGHNTVFWYRQTMMQGLELLAYFRNRAPLDDSGMPKDRFSAEMPDATLATLKIQPSEPRDSAVYFCASGLSLYGTETSLNTEALFGQGTRLTVV.

This clonotype has just a few counts. The chain uses TRBV5-5 and TRBJ2-6; the D gene is possibly TRBD2 (6 bases). The CDR3 runs to 16 residues. Trimming cost V 2 bases and J 2 bases, with 11 bases left between them. CDR1 and CDR2 (germline): SGHKS, YYEKEE (reference sequence). The CDR3 loop is CASSLMEGPGANVLTF. CDR3 in DNA: TGTGCCAGCAGCTTAATGGAGGGTCCTGGGGCCAACGTCCTGACTTTC.

The chain employs TRBV24-1 and TRBJ2-5; 8 bases fit TRBD1. This CDR3 has 14 residues. The ends lost 4 bases at V and 4 bases at J; junction bases unmatched: 4. Germline loops: CDR1 KGHDR, CDR2 SFDVKD. CDR3 amino acids: CATSDPQGGETQYF. The CDR3 nucleotides are TGTGCCACCAGTGACCCACAGGGGGGAGAGACCCAGTACTTC.

This sequence joins TRBV7-2 and TRBJ2-3, with D possibly being TRBD1 (7 bases). CDR3 size: 15 residues. V was pared by 5 bases and J by 5 bases, with 17 bases between. Germline V gene data show CDR1 as SGHTA and CDR2 as FQGNSA. CDR3 nucleotides: TGTGCCAGCAGCCAACGGGGGCAGGGGGGAGATACGCAGTATTTT. Translation: CASSQRGQGGDTQYF.

This clonotype was seen at least ten times. The rearrangement links TRBV5-1 to TRBJ2-5; weak D call: TRBD1 (5 bases). Trimming stripped 0 bases from V and 3 bases from J, with 9 bases between. Germline CDR1 SGHRS, CDR2 YFSETQ. There are 14 residues in the CDR3. CDR3 residues: CASSLVGAEETQYF. The CDR3 DNA reads TGCGCCAGCAGCTTGGTAGGGGCAGAAGAGACCCAGTACTTC.

The V and J genes are TRBV12-5 and TRBJ1-4; 10 nucleotides agree with TRBD1. Germline V gives CDR1 LGHNT, CDR2 FRNRAP. This CDR3 is built from 15 residues. This CDR3 is CASRGQGRYNEKLFF. CDR3 DNA sequence: TGTGCCAGCAGGGGACAGGGGCGCTACAATGAAAAACTGTTTTTT.

CDR3 loop: CASSVGGGEAFF. CDR3 bases: TGTGCCAGCAGCGTAGGGGGCGGTGAAGCTTTCTTT. The rearrangement links TRBV9 to TRBJ1-1; D is possibly TRBD1 (5 bases). The germline gives CDR1 SGDLS, CDR2 YYNGEE. V was pared by 0 bases and J by 7 bases, with 7 bases between. The length of the CDR3 is 12 residues.

This clonotype was seen only a few times. The chain uses TRBV7-9 and TRBJ1-5; perhaps TRBD1 as D (5 bases). The V end was cut by 3 bases, the J end by 6 bases, with 18 bases between. This CDR3 region has 16 residues. Germline CDR1 reads SEHNR; CDR2 reads FQNEAQ (reference sequence). CDR3: CASSLGGGVLIQPQHF. The DNA for the CDR3 is TGTGCCAGCAGCTTGGGTGGGGGGGTTCTTATTCAGCCCCAGCATTTT. The full variable domain, completed using reference TRBV7-9 and TRBJ1-5, is DTGVSQNPRHKITKRGQNVTFRCDPISEHNRLYWYRQTLGQGPEFLTYFQNEAQLEKSRLLSDRFSAERPKGSFSTLEIQRTEQGDSAMYLCASSLGGGVLIQPQHFGDGTRLSIL.